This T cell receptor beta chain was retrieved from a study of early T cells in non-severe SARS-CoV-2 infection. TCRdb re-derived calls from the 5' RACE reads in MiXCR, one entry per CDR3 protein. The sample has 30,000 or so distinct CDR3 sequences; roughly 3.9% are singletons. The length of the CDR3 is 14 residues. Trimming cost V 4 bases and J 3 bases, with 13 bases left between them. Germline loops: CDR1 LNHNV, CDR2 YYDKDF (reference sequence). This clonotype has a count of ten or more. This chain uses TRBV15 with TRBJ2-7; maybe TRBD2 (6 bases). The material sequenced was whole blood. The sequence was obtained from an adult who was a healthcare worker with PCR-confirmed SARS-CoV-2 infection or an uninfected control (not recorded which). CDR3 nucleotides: TGTGCCACCAGCAACTGGAGGGGTCGCTACGAGCAGTACTTC. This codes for CATSNWRGRYEQYF.